A single sample is the source of the 14 T cell receptor beta chains below, sequenced in a study of early T cells in non-severe SARS-CoV-2 infection. TCRdb ran MiXCR on the 5' RACE reads and lists one entry per CDR3 protein. In the table there are 70,000 to 75,000 distinct CDR3 sequences, roughly an eighth of which are singletons. The source material was whole blood. The receptors originated from an adult who was a healthcare worker with PCR-confirmed SARS-CoV-2 infection or an uninfected control (not recorded which).

The genes are TRBV7-3 and TRBJ2-2; D ambiguous. Looked up from germline, CDR1 is SGHTA and CDR2 is FQGTGA. V lost 8 bases and J lost 6, with 13 bases in between. This CDR3 is 13 amino acids long. CDR3 coding DNA: TGTGCCAGCTCGTTTGGGCGTGCCGGGGAGCTGTTTTTT. Residues: CASSFGRAGELFF.

This chain connects TRBV4-1 to TRBJ2-1, with 7 bases identical to TRBD2. Losses at the gene ends were 0 bases for V and 10 bases for J; bases not matched to a gene: 6. The CDR3 length is 14 residues. Germline lookup yields CDR1 MGHRA and CDR2 YSYEKL. The CDR3 protein is CASSQDWGLSEQFF. The CDR3 nucleotides read TGCGCCAGCAGCCAAGATTGGGGACTAAGCGAGCAGTTCTTC.

The chain joins TRBV7-9 to TRBJ1-3, with 9 nucleotides matching TRBD1. The germline V gene encodes CDR1 SEHNR and CDR2 FQNEAQ (reference sequence). The CDR3 consists of 16 residues. With V trimmed by 3 bases and J by 4 bases, 7 bases remained unmatched. In DNA, the CDR3 is TGTGCCAGCAGCTTCTACAGGGGGCCGGGAGGAAACACCATATATTTT. It translates to CASSFYRGPGGNTIYF. Full variable domain (remainder filled in from reference TRBV7-9 and TRBJ1-3): DTGVSQNPRHKITKRGQNVTFRCDPISEHNRLYWYRQTLGQGPEFLTYFQNEAQLEKSRLLSDRFSAERPKGSFSTLEIQRTEQGDSAMYLCASSFYRGPGGNTIYFGEGSWLTVV.

This clonotype has more than one count but fewer than ten. The V call is TRBV9, the J call TRBJ2-2; D not resolved. The V and J ends lost 3 bases and 1 base respectively, with 4 bases between them. This CDR3 is 13 amino acids long. From germline, CDR1 is SGDLS and CDR2 YYNGEE. The CDR3 DNA reads as TGTGCCAGCAGCGAGGGGAACACCGGGGAGCTGTTTTTT. This encodes CASSEGNTGELFF.

This clonotype was observed many times. The chain links TRBV29-1 to TRBJ2-7; TRBD2 matches at 8 bases. Germline values: CDR1 SQVTM, CDR2 ANQGSEA. Trimming at V came to 1 base and at J to 5 bases, leaving 7 bases not matched to a gene. The CDR3 sequence is 14 residues long. The CDR3 is CSVEGGLESDEQYF. CDR3 nucleotide sequence: TGCAGCGTTGAAGGGGGACTAGAAAGCGACGAGCAGTACTTC.

On this clonotype itself: This may arise from a read error, as a much more abundant clone is one base away. V and J are TRBV18 and TRBJ2-5; 7 nucleotides match TRBD2. Germline CDR1 is KGHSH and CDR2 is LQKENI. The CDR3 has 15 amino acids. CDR3 loop: CASSPRVGAGESQYF. The CDR3 coding sequence is TGTGCCAGCTCACCCCGGGTTGGCGCGGGAGAGAGCCAGTACTTC.

The genes are TRBV7-3 and TRBJ2-3; no clear D. Per the germline V gene, CDR1 is SGHTA and CDR2 is FQGTGA. The V end lost 0 bases, the J end lost 5 bases, and 3 bases lay between the germline ends. The CDR3 extends over 12 amino acids. The CDR3 is CASSLTGDTQYF. CDR3 in DNA: TGTGCCAGCAGCTTAACGGGAGATACGCAGTATTTT.

This clonotype was detected ten times or more. The chain recombines TRBV28 with TRBJ2-5; 7 bases agree with TRBD1. The length of the CDR3 is 17 residues. Germline lookup yields CDR1 MDHEN and CDR2 SYDVKM. The J segment lost 2 bases and the V segment lost 5 bases, leaving 14 bases of the junction unmatched. This CDR3 is CASSPIDRVNAQETQYF. DNA of the CDR3: TGTGCCAGCAGTCCCATCGACAGGGTTAATGCGCAAGAGACCCAGTACTTC.

The chain uses TRBV12-3 or TRBV12-4 and TRBJ1-1, with 7 bases identical to TRBD1. This CDR3 contains 16 residues. J gave up 0 bases and V 0 bases, and 4 bases lay outside the gene matches. CDR3: CASSLAGGRLNTEAFF. DNA for the CDR3: TGTGCCAGCAGTTTAGCAGGGGGCCGGTTGAACACTGAAGCTTTCTTT.

This clonotype appeared many times. V and J are TRBV7-2 and TRBJ2-1, with TRBD2 identical over 10 bases. Per germline, CDR1 SGHTA and CDR2 FQGNSA. The CDR3 has 16 amino acids. V trimming: 5 bases; J trimming: 5 bases; junction bases outside the gene matches: 9. The CDR3 DNA reads TGTGCCAGCAGCCCCCAGCGGGAGGGAATCGACAATGAGCAGTTCTTC. Its protein product is CASSPQREGIDNEQFF.

This clonotype was seen many times. The chain has TRBV20-1 and TRBJ2-7, with 8 bases aligning to TRBD2. The CDR3 sequence is 15 residues long. Germline V CDR1 and CDR2: DFQATT, SNEGSKA (reference sequence). V lost 0 bases and J lost 3; bases outside the gene matches: 7. The CDR3 nucleotides are TGCAGTGCTAGAGACTTGACTAGCGCCCACTACGAGCAGTACTTC. Protein: CSARDLTSAHYEQYF.

The sample holds a few counts of this clonotype. The chain recombines TRBV7-9 with TRBJ2-7; no clear D. In germline, CDR1 is SEHNR, CDR2 FQNEAQ (reference sequence). This CDR3 contains 15 residues. Deletions cut 7 bases from V and 7 bases from J, with 23 bases between. The CDR3 DNA sequence: TGTGCCAGCACCTCCTGGGCTACCCCCACGCTAGAGCAGTACTTC. As protein: CASTSWATPTLEQYF.

V gene TRBV11-2 combines with J gene TRBJ2-1; D may correspond to TRBD1 or TRBD2 (7 bases each). V was trimmed by 4 bases and J by 4 bases, leaving 14 bases between them. CDR3 size: 15 residues. The germline CDR1 and CDR2 sequences are SGHAT and FQNNGV. CDR3 sequence (DNA): TGTGCCAGCAGCTCCCTGCAGGGGGGGTACAATGAGCAGTTCTTC. Translating it yields CASSSLQGGYNEQFF.

In its sample, this clonotype was seen many times. The chain is built from TRBV11-2 and TRBJ2-3, with a possible D match to TRBD2 (6 bases). V was pared by 2 bases and J by 1 base, with 13 bases between. The CDR3 length is 16 residues. Germline V CDR1 and CDR2: SGHAT, FQNNGV. The DNA for the CDR3 is TGTGCCAGCAGCTTAAGGACGGGAGCGGGCACAGATACGCAGTATTTT. Translated: CASSLRTGAGTDTQYF.